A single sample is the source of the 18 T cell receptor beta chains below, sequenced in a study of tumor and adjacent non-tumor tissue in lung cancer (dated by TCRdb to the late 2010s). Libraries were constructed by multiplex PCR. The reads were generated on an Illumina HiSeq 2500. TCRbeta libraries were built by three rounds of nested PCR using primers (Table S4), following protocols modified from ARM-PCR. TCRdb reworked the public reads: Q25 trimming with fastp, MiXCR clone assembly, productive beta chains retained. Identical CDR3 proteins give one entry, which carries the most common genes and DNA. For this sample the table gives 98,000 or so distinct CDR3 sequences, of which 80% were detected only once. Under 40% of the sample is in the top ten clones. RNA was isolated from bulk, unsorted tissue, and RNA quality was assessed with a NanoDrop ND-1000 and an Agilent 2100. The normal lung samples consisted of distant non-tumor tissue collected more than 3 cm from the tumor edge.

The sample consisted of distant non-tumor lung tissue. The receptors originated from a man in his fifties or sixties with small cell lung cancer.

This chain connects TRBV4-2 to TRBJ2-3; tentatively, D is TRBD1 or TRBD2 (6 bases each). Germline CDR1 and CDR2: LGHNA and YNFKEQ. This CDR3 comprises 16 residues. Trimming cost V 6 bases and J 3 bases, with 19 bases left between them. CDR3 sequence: CASSQRGGPGTDTQYF. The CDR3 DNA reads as TGTGCCAGCAGTCAACGAGGGGGGCCGGGAACAGATACGCAGTATTTT.

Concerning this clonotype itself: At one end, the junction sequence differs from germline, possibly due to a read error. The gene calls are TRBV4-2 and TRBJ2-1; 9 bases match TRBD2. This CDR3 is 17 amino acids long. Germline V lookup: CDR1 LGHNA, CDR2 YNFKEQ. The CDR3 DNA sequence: TGTACCAGCAGTCAAGGCCCTCGTAGCGGGAGTGGTAATGAGCAGTTCTTC. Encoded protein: CTSSQGPRSGSGNEQFF.

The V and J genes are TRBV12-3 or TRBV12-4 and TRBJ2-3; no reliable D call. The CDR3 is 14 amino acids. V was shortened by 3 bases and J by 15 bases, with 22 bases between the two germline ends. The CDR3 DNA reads TGTGCCAGCAGTTTGCTAGGGCCCACAGATATGCATTATTTT. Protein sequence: CASSLLGPTDMHYF.

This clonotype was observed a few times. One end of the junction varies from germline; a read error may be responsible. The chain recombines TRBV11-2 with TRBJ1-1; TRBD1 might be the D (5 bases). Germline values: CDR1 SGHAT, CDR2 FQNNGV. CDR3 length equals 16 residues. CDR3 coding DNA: TGTACCAGTCTACAGCCATGGCGGGGGTTAAACACTGAAGCTTTCTTT. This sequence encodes CTSLQPWRGLNTEAFF.

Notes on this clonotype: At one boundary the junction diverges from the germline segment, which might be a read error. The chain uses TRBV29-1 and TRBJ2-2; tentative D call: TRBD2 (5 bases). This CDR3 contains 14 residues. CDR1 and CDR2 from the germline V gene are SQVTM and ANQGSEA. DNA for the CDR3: TGTAGCGTTACACCGACCAGGAACACTGGGGAGCTGTTTTTT. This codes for CSVTPTRNTGELFF.

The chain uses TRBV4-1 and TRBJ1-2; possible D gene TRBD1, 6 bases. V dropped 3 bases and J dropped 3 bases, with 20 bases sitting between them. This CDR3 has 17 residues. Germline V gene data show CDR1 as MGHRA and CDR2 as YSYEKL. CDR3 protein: CASSHEGKRGAYYGYTF. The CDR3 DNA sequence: TGCGCCAGCAGCCACGAAGGAAAGCGGGGGGCCTACTATGGCTACACCTTC.

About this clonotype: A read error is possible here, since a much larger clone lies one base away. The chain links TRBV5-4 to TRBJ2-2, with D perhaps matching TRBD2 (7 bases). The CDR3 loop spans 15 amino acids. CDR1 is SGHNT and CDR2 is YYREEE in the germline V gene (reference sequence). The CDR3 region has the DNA TGTGCTATGGGGGGGCTAGCGGCAGGCACCGGGAAGCTGTTTTTT. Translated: CAMGGLAAGTGKLFF. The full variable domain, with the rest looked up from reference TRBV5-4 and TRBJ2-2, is ETGVTQSPTHLIKTRGQQVTLRCSSQSGHNTVSWYQQALGQGPQFIFQYYREEENGRGNFPPRFSGLQFPNYSSELNVNALELDDSALYLCAMGGLAAGTGKLFFGEGSRLTVL.

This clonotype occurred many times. In nucleotides, the CDR3 is TGCGCCAGCAGCTTGGCAGGGTCCTACAATGAGCAGTTCTTC. Translated, it gives CASSLAGSYNEQFF. J is TRBJ2-1 and V is TRBV5-1, with D perhaps TRBD1 (5 bases). Germline V gene lookup returns CDR1 SGHRS and CDR2 YFSETQ. The CDR3 has 14 amino acids. Between the trimmed V and J ends, which lost 0 bases and 1 base, there was a span of 5 bases.

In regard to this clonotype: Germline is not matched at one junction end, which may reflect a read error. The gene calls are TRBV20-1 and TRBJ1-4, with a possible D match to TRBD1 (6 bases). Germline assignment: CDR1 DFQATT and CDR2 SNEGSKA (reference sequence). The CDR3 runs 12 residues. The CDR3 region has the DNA TGCAGTGCTAGAGGGACAGACGAGAAACTGGTCTTT. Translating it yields CSARGTDEKLVF.

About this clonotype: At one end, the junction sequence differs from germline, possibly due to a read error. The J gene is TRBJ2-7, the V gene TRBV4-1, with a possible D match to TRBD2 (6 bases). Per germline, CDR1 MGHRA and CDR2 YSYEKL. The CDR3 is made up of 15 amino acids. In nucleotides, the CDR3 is TGCGCCAGCAGCCAAGGGGGAGCCCCGGACTACGAGCTGTACTTC. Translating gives CASSQGGAPDYELYF.

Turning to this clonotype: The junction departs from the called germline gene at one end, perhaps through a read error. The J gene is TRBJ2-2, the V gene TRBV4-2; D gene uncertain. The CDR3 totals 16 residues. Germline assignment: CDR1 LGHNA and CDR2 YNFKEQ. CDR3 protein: CASSQDLRSNTGELFF. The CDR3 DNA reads TGTGCCAGCAGTCAAGATCTCAGGTCGAACACCGGAGAGCTGTTTTTT.

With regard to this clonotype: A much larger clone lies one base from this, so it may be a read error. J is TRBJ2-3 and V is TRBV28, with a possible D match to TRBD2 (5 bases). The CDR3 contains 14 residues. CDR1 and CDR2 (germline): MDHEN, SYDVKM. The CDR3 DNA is TGTACCAGCAGTTTATTCGCGACACCCGCGGGGCAGTATTTT. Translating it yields CTSSLFATPAGQYF.

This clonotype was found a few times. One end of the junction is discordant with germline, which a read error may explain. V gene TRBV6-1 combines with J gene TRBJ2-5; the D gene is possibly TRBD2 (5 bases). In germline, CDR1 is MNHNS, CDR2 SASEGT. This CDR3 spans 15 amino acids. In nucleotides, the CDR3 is TGTGCCAGCAGTGAAGCACCGGACTCACAAGAGGCCCAGTATTTC. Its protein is CASSEAPDSQEAQYF.

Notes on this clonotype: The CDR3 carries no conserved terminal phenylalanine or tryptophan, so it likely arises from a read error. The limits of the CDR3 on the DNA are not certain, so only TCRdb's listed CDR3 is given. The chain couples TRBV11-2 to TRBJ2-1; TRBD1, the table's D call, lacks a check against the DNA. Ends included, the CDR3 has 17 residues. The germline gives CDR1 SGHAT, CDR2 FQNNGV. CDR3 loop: CASSLVTAQNSYNEHFL.

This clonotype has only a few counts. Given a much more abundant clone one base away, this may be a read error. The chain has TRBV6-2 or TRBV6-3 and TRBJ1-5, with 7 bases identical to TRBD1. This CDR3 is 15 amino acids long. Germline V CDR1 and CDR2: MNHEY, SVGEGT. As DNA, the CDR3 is TGTGTCAGCAGTCGTGGGGGACAGAACAATCAGCCCCAGCATTTT. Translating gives CVSSRGGQNNQPQHF.

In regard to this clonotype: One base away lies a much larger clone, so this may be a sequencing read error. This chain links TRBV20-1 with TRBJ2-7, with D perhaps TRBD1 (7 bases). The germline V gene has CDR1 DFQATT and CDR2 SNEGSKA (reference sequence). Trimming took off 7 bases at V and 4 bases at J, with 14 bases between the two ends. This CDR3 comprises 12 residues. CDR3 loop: CSVRRDSYEQYF. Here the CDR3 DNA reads TGCAGTGTTAGGAGGGACAGTTACGAGCAGTACTTC.

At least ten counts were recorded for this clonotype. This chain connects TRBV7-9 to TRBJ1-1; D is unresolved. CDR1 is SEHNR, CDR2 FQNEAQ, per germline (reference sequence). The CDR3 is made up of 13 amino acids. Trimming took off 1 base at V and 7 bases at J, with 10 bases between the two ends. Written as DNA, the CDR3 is TGTGCCAGCAGCTTAGAGTGGCAGGATGAAGCTTTCTTT. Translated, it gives CASSLEWQDEAFF. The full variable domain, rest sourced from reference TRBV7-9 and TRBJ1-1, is DTGVSQNPRHKITKRGQNVTFRCDPISEHNRLYWYRQTLGQGPEFLTYFQNEAQLEKSRLLSDRFSAERPKGSFSTLEIQRTEQGDSAMYLCASSLEWQDEAFFGQGTRLTVV.

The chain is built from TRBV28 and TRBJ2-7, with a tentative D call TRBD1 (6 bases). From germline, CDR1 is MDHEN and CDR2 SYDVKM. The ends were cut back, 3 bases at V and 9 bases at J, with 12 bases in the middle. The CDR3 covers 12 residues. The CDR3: CASSFRGGRQYF. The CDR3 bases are TGTGCCAGCAGTTTTAGAGGGGGTCGGCAGTACTTC. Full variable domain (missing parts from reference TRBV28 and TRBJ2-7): DVKVTQSSRYLVKRTGEKVFLECVQDMDHENMFWYRQDPGLGLRLIYFSYDVKMKEKGDIPEGYSVSREKKERFSLILESASTNQTSMYLCASSFRGGRQYFGPGTRLTVT.